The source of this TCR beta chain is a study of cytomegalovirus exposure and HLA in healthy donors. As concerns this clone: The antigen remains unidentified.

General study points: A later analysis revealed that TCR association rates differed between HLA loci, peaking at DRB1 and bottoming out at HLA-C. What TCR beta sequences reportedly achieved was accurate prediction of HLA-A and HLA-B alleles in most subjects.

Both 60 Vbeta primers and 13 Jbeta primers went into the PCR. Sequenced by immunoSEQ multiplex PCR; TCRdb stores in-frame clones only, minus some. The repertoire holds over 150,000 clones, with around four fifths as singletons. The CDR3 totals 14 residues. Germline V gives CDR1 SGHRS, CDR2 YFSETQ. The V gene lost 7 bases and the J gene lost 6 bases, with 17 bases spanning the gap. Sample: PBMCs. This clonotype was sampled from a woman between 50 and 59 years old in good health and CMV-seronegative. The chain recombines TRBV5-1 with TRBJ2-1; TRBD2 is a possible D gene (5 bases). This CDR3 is CASHAPESGNEQFF. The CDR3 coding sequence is TGCGCCAGCCACGCTCCCGAAAGCGGCAATGAGCAGTTCTTC.